These T cell receptor beta chains were read from a single sample in a study of blood T cell repertoires in COVID-19. Only in-frame clones appear in the TCRdb table, and some are missing; sequencing was by immunoSEQ multiplex PCR. There are some 290,000 clones in the sample; about nine tenths occur only once, and about a tenth lies in the top ten. The sample consisted of PBMCs or T cells enriched from blood (not recorded which). The receptors derive from a woman aged 25 to 45 who had recovered from COVID-19. Each CDR3 is given with its conserved first and last residue. A D gene is named only where the DNA matches it firmly. Not all rows give a size; the values are once, few, many and, for expanded clones, a class.

size	J	length	V	D	CDR3	DNA
NA	TRBJ2-5	15	TRBV11-2	TRBD1	CASSLTGQGWETQYF	TGTGCCAGCAGCTTAACTGGACAGGGTTGGGAGACCCAGTACTTC
once	TRBJ1-2	16	TRBV28	NA	CASSPRGRFVTSGYTF	TGTGCCAGCAGTCCGCGCGGCAGATTCGTAACGTCTGGCTACACCTTC
NA	TRBJ2-1	15	TRBV7-9	TRBD2	CASSPKTSGRSGEFF	TGTGCCAGCAGCCCTAAGACTAGCGGGAGATCCGGGGAGTTCTTC
NA	TRBJ2-1	14	TRBV18	TRBD2	CASSLGETSDEQFF	TGTGCCAGCTCACTAGGGGAGACTAGCGATGAGCAGTTCTTC
NA	TRBJ2-3	14	TRBV11-2	TRBD2	CASSSARGGDTQYF	TGTGCCAGCAGCTCCGCTCGGGGGGGAGATACGCAGTATTTT
NA	TRBJ2-7	13	TRBV7-6	NA	CASRSTGIDEQYF	TGTGCCAGCAGATCGACAGGTATCGACGAGCAGTACTTC
NA	TRBJ2-1	16	TRBV7-9	TRBD2	CASSLEGSGTYNEQFF	TGTGCCAGCAGCTTAGAGGGTAGCGGGACTTACAATGAGCAGTTCTTC
once	TRBJ2-2	16	TRBV28	NA	CATSGGRSSNTGELFF	TGTGCCACCTCTGGGGGCAGGAGTTCGAACACCGGGGAGCTGTTTTTT
NA	TRBJ2-1	14	TRBV7-2	NA	CASSSRSSYNEQFF	TGTGCCAGCAGCTCACGGAGCAGCTACAATGAGCAGTTCTTC
NA	TRBJ2-1	15	TRBV11-2	TRBD1	CASTDRVSSYNEQFF	TGTGCCAGCACGGACAGGGTAAGCTCCTACAATGAGCAGTTCTTC
NA	TRBJ2-1	11	TRBV12-5	TRBD2	CASGLAGEQFF	TGTGCTAGTGGGTTAGCGGGTGAGCAGTTCTTC
NA	TRBJ2-3	13	TRBV6-5	NA	CASTSRNPDTQYF	TGTGCCAGTACATCGCGGAACCCAGATACGCAGTATTTT
NA	TRBJ1-6	15	TRBV27	NA	CASSFFGQGNSPLHF	TGTGCCAGCAGTTTTTTCGGTCAGGGAAATTCACCCCTCCACTTT
NA	TRBJ2-5	13	TRBV14	NA	CASSQGHLETQYF	TGTGCCAGCAGCCAGGGACATCTTGAGACCCAGTACTTC
NA	TRBJ1-3	13	TRBV25-1	TRBD1	CASSDGQADTIYF	TGTGCCAGCAGTGACGGACAGGCCGACACCATATATTTT
NA	TRBJ2-1	15	TRBV10-3	TRBD1	CAISFGQGFVNEQFF	TGTGCCATCAGCTTTGGACAGGGTTTCGTGAATGAGCAGTTCTTC
NA	TRBJ1-1	12	TRBV2	NA	CASMIQGGEAFF	TGTGCCAGCATGATCCAGGGAGGTGAAGCTTTCTTT
NA	TRBJ2-7	13	TRBV30	TRBD2	CAWTGTGGYEQYF	TGTGCCTGGACAGGGACGGGGGGATACGAGCAGTACTTC
NA	TRBJ1-2	9	TRBV20-1	NA	CSRVYGYTF	TGCAGTCGCGTTTATGGCTACACCTTC
NA	TRBJ2-7	14	TRBV21-1	NA	CATLRWSRTYEQYF	TGTGCCACCCTCCGTTGGTCGCGAACTTACGAGCAGTACTTC
NA	TRBJ2-2	14	TRBV18	TRBD1	CASSQLQGAGELFF	TGTGCCAGCTCACAACTACAGGGGGCCGGGGAGCTGTTTTTT
NA	TRBJ2-2	14	TRBV19	TRBD2	CASTSGSWTGELFF	TGTGCCAGTACTAGCGGGAGTTGGACCGGGGAGCTGTTTTTT
NA	TRBJ2-7	12	TRBV7-8	NA	CASSPLTGEQYF	TGTGCCAGCAGCCCCCTCACGGGCGAGCAGTACTTC
NA	TRBJ2-1	15	TRBV4-3	TRBD2	CASSRIGLAGDEQFF	TGCGCCAGCAGCCGGATCGGACTAGCGGGAGATGAGCAGTTCTTC
NA	TRBJ1-2	17	TRBV29-1	NA	CSVAPLQGKGSGYGYTF	TGCAGCGTTGCGCCCCTCCAGGGGAAGGGGTCGGGATATGGCTACACCTTC
NA	TRBJ2-3	14	TRBV28	TRBD2	CASSIGDYTDTQYF	TGTGCCAGCAGCATCGGGGACTACACAGATACGCAGTATTTT
NA	TRBJ2-2	16	TRBV5-5	TRBD2	CASSFVAGVDTGELFF	TGTGCCAGCAGCTTCGTAGCGGGAGTGGACACCGGGGAGCTGTTTTTT
NA	TRBJ2-5	12	TRBV5-1	NA	CASSFDQETQYF	TGCGCCAGCAGCTTCGACCAAGAGACCCAGTACTTC
once	TRBJ2-1	16	TRBV4-2	TRBD2	CASSPEGLALNNEQFF	TGTGCCAGCAGCCCGGAGGGACTAGCGCTAAACAATGAGCAGTTCTTC
once	TRBJ2-7	15	TRBV3-1/TRBV3-2	NA	CASSQDWDFPYEQYF	TGTGCCAGCAGCCAAGATTGGGACTTTCCCTACGAGCAGTACTTC
few	TRBJ2-7	15	TRBV5-1	NA	CASSQSGYPSYEQYF	TGCGCCAGCAGCCAAAGCGGGTACCCCTCCTACGAGCAGTACTTC
NA	TRBJ2-3	14	TRBV10-3	NA	CAISEWGVGDTQYF	TGTGCCATCAGTGAGTGGGGGGTAGGGGATACGCAGTATTTT
NA	TRBJ2-1	16	TRBV2	NA	CASSKGQASSYNEQFF	TGTGCCAGCAGTAAAGGTCAGGCGAGCTCCTACAATGAGCAGTTCTTC
NA	TRBJ2-2	15	TRBV4-1	NA	CASSLSGVLAGELFF	TGCGCCAGCAGCCTGTCAGGGGTTTTAGCCGGGGAGCTGTTTTTT
once	TRBJ1-1	14	TRBV27	TRBD1	CASSIGTGYTEAFF	TGTGCCAGCAGTATCGGGACAGGGTACACTGAAGCTTTCTTT
NA	TRBJ2-5	15	TRBV4-2	TRBD1	CASSQGRTGEETQYF	TGTGCCAGCAGCCAAGGCCGGACAGGGGAAGAGACCCAGTACTTC
NA	TRBJ2-1	13	TRBV7-9	NA	CASSLFGQNEQFF	TGTGCCAGCAGCTTATTTGGACAGAATGAGCAGTTCTTC
NA	TRBJ2-7	12	TRBV30	NA	CAWSQANYEQYF	TGTGCCTGGAGTCAGGCCAACTACGAGCAGTACTTC
NA	TRBJ1-1	16	TRBV19	TRBD1	CASSNAGQGAYTEAFF	TGTGCCAGTAGTAACGCCGGACAGGGGGCTTATACTGAAGCTTTCTTT
NA	TRBJ2-5	14	TRBV6-5	TRBD1	CASSSLTGGPIQYF	TGTGCCAGCAGTTCGTTGACAGGGGGCCCTATCCAGTACTTC
NA	TRBJ2-3	14	TRBV29-1	TRBD2	CSVVSGRGWDTQYF	TGCAGCGTTGTGAGCGGGAGAGGTTGGGATACGCAGTATTTT
NA	TRBJ2-7	14	TRBV28	TRBD1	CASSTRQGPVEQYF	TGTGCCAGCAGTACCCGACAGGGGCCAGTAGAGCAGTACTTC
NA	TRBJ2-3	13	TRBV2	NA	CASTLTRIDTQYF	TGTGCCAGCACCTTGACTAGGATAGATACGCAGTATTTT
NA	TRBJ1-2	15	TRBV28	NA	CASSPLGDNNYGYTF	TGTGCCAGCAGCCCGCTGGGGGACAACAACTATGGCTACACCTTC
NA	TRBJ2-7	14	TRBV30	NA	CAWSRDRSSYEQYF	TGTGCCTGGAGTAGAGACAGGAGCTCCTACGAGCAGTACTTC